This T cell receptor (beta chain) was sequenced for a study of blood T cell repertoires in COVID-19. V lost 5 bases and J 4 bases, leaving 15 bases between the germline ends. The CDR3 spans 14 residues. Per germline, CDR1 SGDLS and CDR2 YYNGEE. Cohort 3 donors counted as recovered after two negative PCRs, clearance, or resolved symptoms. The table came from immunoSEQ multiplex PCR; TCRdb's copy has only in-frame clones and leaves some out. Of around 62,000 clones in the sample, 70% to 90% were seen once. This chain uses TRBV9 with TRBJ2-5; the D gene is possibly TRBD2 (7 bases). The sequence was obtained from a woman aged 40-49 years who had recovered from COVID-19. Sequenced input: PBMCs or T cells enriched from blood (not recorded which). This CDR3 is CASSLGGPPETQYF. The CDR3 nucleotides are TGTGCCAGCAGTCTCGGGGGGCCCCCAGAGACCCAGTACTTC.